These T cell receptor beta chains were read from a single sample in a study of regulatory T cells in long-lasting Graves disease. TCRdb passed the multiplex PCR reads through MiXCR, listing each CDR3 protein once. The data show roughly 430,000 distinct CDR3 sequences, with 21% seen just once and roughly 13% held by the top ten. Sequences were derived from peripheral blood mononuclear cells (PBMCs), sampled when the disease was refractory, from a patient treated with antithyroid drugs. The receptor source for this set is a female donor with Graves disease. Both conserved end residues are part of each CDR3. The D gene is left open where the match is weak. Clone size is shown for a subset of rows, as once, few, many or a class of expanded clone.

j_call | v_call | d_call | clone_size | cdr3_nt | cdr3_aa
TRBJ2-5 | TRBV5-1 | TRBD1 | . | TGCGCCAGCAGCTTGGTACAGGGGCAAGAGACCCAGTACTTC | CASSLVQGQETQYF
TRBJ2-1 | TRBV2 | TRBD2 | few | TGTGCCAGCATAATTAGGGCTAGCGGTTTTTCCTACAATGAGCAGTTCTTC | CASIIRASGFSYNEQFF
TRBJ2-7 | TRBV5-1 | TRBD1 | . | TGCGCCAGCAGCATCCGACAGGGGGCAAGGGACGAGCAGTACTTC | CASSIRQGARDEQYF
TRBJ2-5 | TRBV19 | TRBD2 | many | TGTGCCAGTAGTATAGGGTCTAGCGGAGAAAAAGAGACCCAGTACTTC | CASSIGSSGEKETQYF
TRBJ2-7 | TRBV3-1 | . | many | TGTGCCAGCAGCCAAGATGAGAGGGTGCAGTACTTC | CASSQDERVQYF
TRBJ2-3 | TRBV6-1 | TRBD2 | . | TGTGCCAGCAGTGAACGGGTAGCGGGAGTTACAGATACGCAGTATTTT | CASSERVAGVTDTQYF
TRBJ1-1 | TRBV6-1 | . | many | TGTGCCAGCAGTGAAAATAGAAACAGGGTGAACACTGAAGCTTTCTTT | CASSENRNRVNTEAFF
TRBJ2-2 | TRBV12-3/TRBV12-4 | . | few | TGTGCCAGCAGTAAGGGCACCGGGGAGCTGTTTTTT | CASSKGTGELFF
TRBJ1-1 | TRBV29-1 | . | many | TGCAGCGTTGAGGGTATGAACACTGAAGCTTTCTTT | CSVEGMNTEAFF
TRBJ1-1 | TRBV19 | . | few | TGTGCCAGTACCTTGCAGGGTGGTTTGGACACTGAAGCTTTCTTT | CASTLQGGLDTEAFF